The sequence of this T cell receptor beta chain was determined in a study of T-cell memory formation after mild COVID-19. Study observations and caveats: Cross-reactive memory apparently joined, as some responding clones appeared in pre-infection memory. CD4+ clones that contracted lay mainly in CM and EM; CD8+ ones lay in EMRA.

This clonotype occurred many times. Its antigen is still unknown. Barcoded TCR alpha and TCR beta cDNA libraries with UMIs came from 5'RACE using constant-segment primers. TCRdb re-analysed the 5' RACE reads in MiXCR, keeping a single row per CDR3 protein. This table holds under 300,000 distinct CDR3 sequences, about 17% found once. The receptor was derived from a man aged 18 to 30 who had mild COVID-19 (a few samples of this study predate the infection). Cell type and time point are not known. Sample: PBMCs or a T cell subset sorted from them (not recorded which).

CDR3 coding DNA: TGTGCCAGCAGCAATCGGGACTCTGGGGCCAACGTCCTGACTTTC. This codes for CASSNRDSGANVLTF. The rearrangement links TRBV7-2 to TRBJ2-6; the D gene is possibly TRBD2 (5 bases). V lost 5 bases, J lost 0 bases, and 8 bases lay in between. The CDR3 extends over 15 amino acids. Per germline, CDR1 SGHTA and CDR2 FQGNSA.